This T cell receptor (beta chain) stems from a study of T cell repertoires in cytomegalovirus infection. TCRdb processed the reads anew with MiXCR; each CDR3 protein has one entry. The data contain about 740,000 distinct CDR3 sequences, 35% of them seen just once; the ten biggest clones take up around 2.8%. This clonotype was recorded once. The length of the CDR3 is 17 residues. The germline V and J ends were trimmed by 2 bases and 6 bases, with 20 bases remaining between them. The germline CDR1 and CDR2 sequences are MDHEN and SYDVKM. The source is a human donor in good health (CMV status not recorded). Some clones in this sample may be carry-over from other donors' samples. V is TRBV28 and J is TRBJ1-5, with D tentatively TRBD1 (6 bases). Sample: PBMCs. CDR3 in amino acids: CASSLVRSGALGQPQHF. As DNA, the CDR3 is TGTGCCAGCAGTTTAGTCCGGTCGGGGGCGCTGGGTCAGCCCCAGCATTTT.